This T cell receptor (beta chain) comes out of a study of CD8 T cells in ankylosing spondylitis. Study-level findings and limits: A TCR beta motif of several highly homologous variants seemed to mark ankylosing spondylitis blood. Enrichment of disease-linked clones was reportedly significant in matched ankylosing spondylitis synovial fluid.

This clonotype was counted at least ten times. Its specificity is unknown. Quantitative 5'-RACE with molecular barcodes produced the TCR beta libraries. MiXCR, applied by TCRdb to the 5' RACE reads, yields one record per CDR3 protein. Counted here are about 220,000 distinct CDR3 sequences, about 11% occurring once; the ten biggest clones make up 21%. CDR3 length equals 13 residues. The V gene lost 5 bases and the J gene lost 7 bases, with 14 bases spanning the gap. Germline CDR1 is MNHEY and CDR2 is SMNVEV (reference sequence). The gene calls are TRBV27 and TRBJ1-1; D gene uncertain. Sample: blood, either unsorted or a sorted T cell fraction (not recorded which). The sequence was obtained from a male donor with ankylosing spondylitis or in good health (not recorded which). The CDR3 reads CASSPKLGNEAFF. The CDR3 DNA sequence: TGTGCCAGCAGTCCGAAGTTGGGTAATGAAGCTTTCTTT.